This T cell receptor (beta chain) was profiled in a study of cytomegalovirus exposure and HLA in healthy donors. Study-level points and caveats: Later findings reportedly placed an Asian-associated ancestry cluster below the approximately 700-donor mean for N-insertions. A few CMV-associated chains were confirmed in vitro to be specific for CMV antigens.

Germline CDR1 and CDR2: SGHRS and YFSETQ. This CDR3 comprises 17 residues. The junction had 5 bases not matched to a gene; V was cut back by 4 bases and J by 2 bases. In regard to this clone: Its antigen is unknown.

Amplification used 60 Vbeta primers and 13 Jbeta primers. Here immunoSEQ multiplex PCR was the method, and the copy in TCRdb shows in-frame clones only, minus some. The repertoire table contains 40,000 to 60,000 clones. Every donor was a healthy person donating bone marrow. The clonotype comes from a female donor in good health and CMV-seronegative. The source material was PBMCs. The chain carries TRBV5-1 and TRBJ2-1; the match to TRBD2 covers 14 bases. CDR3 bases: TGCGCCAGCAGCCTGGGACTAGCGGGAGACCCCTACAATGAGCAGTTCTTC. Its translation is CASSLGLAGDPYNEQFF.